This T cell receptor (beta chain) was documented in a study of blood T cells in healthy people across ages. Using a J-beta primer mix together with a sample-barcoded 5' primer, a second PCR was run for roughly 6 to 12 cycles. Each CDR3 protein gets one entry after TCRdb re-called the 5' RACE reads with MiXCR. The sample holds about 1.6 million distinct CDR3 sequences, about 35% seen once. The germline CDR1 and CDR2 sequences are SGHVS and FNYEAQ. This CDR3 has 17 residues. Specimen: blood. The clonotype was recovered from a young woman in good health. This chain connects TRBV7-6 to TRBJ2-4, with 7 bases that match TRBD1. The J call may be wrong; the DNA end is better matched by TRBJ2-7. The CDR3 coding sequence is TGTGCCAGCAGCTCCTATCAGAGGACAGGAATGGGCTACGAGCAGTACTTC. Translating it yields CASSSYQRTGMGYEQYF.